This T cell receptor (beta chain) comes out of a study of TIL therapy for anti-PD-1-resistant metastatic lung cancer. Broader study findings: Many TIL product clones were absent from baseline tumor, suggesting clonal contraction.

The libraries were made with immunoSEQ v3. Generated by immunoSEQ multiplex PCR, the TCRdb table keeps only in-frame clones and is missing some. The sample comprises tens of thousands of clones, roughly 63% of which are singletons, and about 16% rests with the top ten. Time point specified: pre-treatment sample, taken before nivolumab and TIL therapy. Pleural nodules or supraclavicular lymph nodes made up most of the excised metastases sampled. CDR1 is SGHNT and CDR2 is YYREEE in the germline V gene (reference sequence). The CDR3 consists of 15 residues. The V end was cut by 2 bases, the J end by 1 base, with 12 bases between. This clone was counted only a few times. The antigen remains undetermined.

The V and J genes are TRBV5-4 and TRBJ1-1; possible D gene TRBD1, 6 bases. This TCR was recovered from a woman aged 25-80 years with non-small cell lung cancer. This specimen was tumor tissue, taken at baseline. Here the CDR3 reads CASSFNRAGNTEAFF. The CDR3 DNA sequence: TGTGCCAGCAGCTTTAACAGGGCAGGGAACACTGAAGCTTTCTTT.